This T cell receptor beta chain was sequenced during a study of blood T cells in healthy people across ages. With respect to this clonotype: What it binds is not known.

Using a J-beta primer mix together with a sample-barcoded 5' primer, a second PCR was run for about 6 to 11 cycles. TCRdb re-called the 5' RACE reads through MiXCR, storing one row per CDR3 protein. Counted here are approximately 680,000 distinct CDR3 sequences, approximately 30% occurring once; the ten biggest clones make up approximately 15%. Study conclusions and caveats: Naive T cell percentage showed a strong correlation with the diversity of TCR beta.

Germline loops: CDR1 LGHDT, CDR2 YNNKEL (reference sequence). Trimming stripped 4 bases from V and 4 bases from J, with 13 bases between. The CDR3 extends over 14 amino acids. The sample consisted of blood. The chain recombines TRBV3-1 with TRBJ1-1, with a possible D match to TRBD1 (6 bases). The TCR originated in a woman of 80 years or more in good health. In nucleotides, the CDR3 is TGTGCCAGCAGCCCATATGGGGGGCCCACTGAAGCTTTCTTT. Protein product: CASSPYGGPTEAFF. The variable domain in full, with the rest retrieved from reference TRBV3-1 and TRBJ1-1, is DTAVSQTPKYLVTQMGNDKSIKCEQNLGHDTMYWYKQDSKKFLKIMFSYNNKELIINETVPNRFSPKSPDKAHLNLHINSLELGDSAVYFCASSPYGGPTEAFFGQGTRLTVV.